The T cell receptor (beta chain) under discussion was sequenced for a study of blood T cells in healthy people across ages. Donation came from healthy Caucasian individuals in Russia who were aged about 6 to 95. In its sample, this clonotype was seen a few times. Its target is unknown. Per the germline V gene, CDR1 is KGHSH and CDR2 is LQKENI. This CDR3 is 14 amino acids long. Trimming removed 6 bases from V and 3 bases from J, with 9 bases in between. For the second PCR, which ran for 7 to 11 cycles, a sample-barcoded 5' primer and a J-beta primer mix were used. TCRdb processed the 5' RACE reads anew with MiXCR; each CDR3 protein has one entry. This sample carries fewer than 800,000 distinct CDR3 sequences, 21% of them seen once, and the ten largest clones take roughly 3.4%. Overall study findings and caveats: CMV status of donors was unknown, possibly confounding expanded clonotype changes. A strong correlation was seen between TCR beta diversity and naive T cell percentage.

The V gene is TRBV18, the J gene TRBJ1-6, with TRBD1 as a possible D gene (6 bases). The sequenced sample was blood. The clonotype comes from a man aged 65-85 years in good health. The CDR3 DNA reads as TGTGCCAGCTCCGGGGGACACTATAATTCACCCCTCCACTTT. Its protein is CASSGGHYNSPLHF.